This entry describes one T cell receptor beta chain. Genomic DNA belonging to each subset was distributed in equal measure over several immunoSEQ plates. Sorted subsets were amplified in replicate PCRs using 200 to 250 ng DNA, some 31,000 T cell genomes. Produced via immunoSEQ multiplex PCR; TCRdb's table is partial and in-frame only. This table holds some 2 million clones, 90% to 95% found once. The data are from a study of shared clonotypes between healthy human individuals. A split of CD4+ cells into CD45RA+ naive and CD45RA-negative memory subsets was performed. Germline values: CDR1 SGHNT, CDR2 YENEEA. V was shortened by 1 base and J by 3 bases, with 13 bases between the two germline ends. The CDR3 is made up of 15 amino acids.

This chain connects TRBV11-3 to TRBJ2-7, with a tentative D call TRBD1 (5 bases). The clonotype was recovered from a man in his late teens or twenties in good health. The sequenced sample was naive CD4+ T cells sorted from blood. As to subset: CD45RA+ positively selected. CDR3 nucleotides: TGTGCCAGCAGCTTAGGGGCAGGGAATGGCTACGAGCAGTACTTC. This sequence encodes CASSLGAGNGYEQYF.